The 6 T cell receptor beta chains below come from one sample, sequenced in a study of blood T cell repertoires in COVID-19. The table came from immunoSEQ multiplex PCR; TCRdb's copy has only in-frame clones and leaves some out. The sample shows roughly 170,000 clones, about 80% of them seen only once. The material sequenced was peripheral blood. All receptors derive from a human donor in a cohort sampled during active COVID-19.

CDR3 in amino acids: CASSSGTVQGDTQYF. Here the CDR3 DNA reads TGTGCCAGTAGTTCCGGGACTGTACAAGGAGATACGCAGTATTTT. J is TRBJ2-3 and V is TRBV19, with D possibly being TRBD2 (6 bases). The CDR3 length is 15 residues. V lost 5 bases and J 5 bases, leaving 17 bases between the germline ends. CDR1 and CDR2 from the germline V gene are LNHDA and SQIVND (reference sequence).

The chain uses TRBV2 and TRBJ2-7; 8 bases line up with TRBD1. The CDR3 has 16 residues. V shed 8 bases and J 4 bases; nucleotides not matched to a gene: 16. The germline gives CDR1 SNHLY, CDR2 FYNNEI. The CDR3 DNA follows: TGTGCCAGCGGAGTAGCCGCGGACAGGGCGGAGTACGAGCAGTACTTC. The encoded protein is CASGVAADRAEYEQYF.

The chain combines TRBV6-2 or TRBV6-3 with TRBJ2-1, with TRBD2 identical over 7 bases. This CDR3 comprises 16 residues. V lost 2 bases to trimming and J lost 0 bases; unmatched junction nucleotides: 4. The germline V gene has CDR1 MNHEY and CDR2 SVGEGT. The CDR3 DNA reads as TGTGCCAGCAGTTACGGGCGGGGGTTCTCCTACAATGAGCAGTTCTTC. It is translated as CASSYGRGFSYNEQFF.

This chain joins TRBV13 and TRBJ1-2, with 9 bases fitting TRBD1. Germline V gene lookup returns CDR1 PRHDT and CDR2 FYEKMQ (reference sequence). The CDR3 spans 17 residues. The V and J ends lost 1 base and 4 bases, in that order; junction bases with no gene match: 10. Here the CDR3 reads CASSLESGDREVYGYTF. The CDR3 nucleotides are TGTGCCAGCAGCTTAGAATCGGGGGACAGGGAGGTCTATGGCTACACCTTC.

The J gene is TRBJ2-7, the V gene TRBV2; 7 nucleotides agree with TRBD1. With 6 bases clipped from V and 1 base from J, the junction kept 6 bases outside the gene matches. The CDR3 contains 14 residues. Germline lookup yields CDR1 SNHLY and CDR2 FYNNEI. The CDR3 protein is CASRTDRRSYEQYF. The CDR3 DNA reads TGTGCCAGCAGGACGGACAGGCGATCCTACGAGCAGTACTTC. The complete variable domain, with remaining parts taken from reference TRBV2 and TRBJ2-7, reads EPEVTQTPSHQVTQMGQEVILRCVPISNHLYFYWYRQILGQKVEFLVSFYNNEISEKSEIFDDQFSVERPDGSNFTLKIRSTKLEDSAMYFCASRTDRRSYEQYFGPGTRLTVT.

V usage is TRBV6-5 and J usage is TRBJ1-1; TRBD1 aligns across 10 bases. The V and J ends lost 2 bases and 4 bases, in that order; junction bases with no gene match: 1. Germline CDR1 reads MNHEY; CDR2 reads SVGAGI. This CDR3 spans 14 amino acids. CDR3 sequence (DNA): TGTGCCAGCAGTTACGGGACAGGGGCCACTGAAGCTTTCTTT. Translated, it gives CASSYGTGATEAFF.